This T cell receptor (beta chain) was sequenced during a study of OX40 agonist ivuxolimab in advanced cancers. In the case of this clone: The target antigen is unknown.

The table came from immunoSEQ multiplex PCR; TCRdb's copy has only in-frame clones and leaves some out. The table lists under 100,000 clones, about 91% of them singletons. The junction had 5 bases not matched to a gene; V was cut back by 4 bases and J by 1 base. Germline CDR1 is SGHRS and CDR2 is YFSETQ. CDR3 length equals 16 residues. Peripheral blood came from all dose cohorts at three timepoints. The study's findings and limits: Nonresponders, in some cases, also had low normalized T-cell clonal expansion.

This chain connects TRBV5-1 to TRBJ2-1, with TRBD2 matching 10 bases. This receptor was taken from an adult with an advanced solid tumor such as melanoma, head and neck, liver or kidney cancer. The sample consisted of CD4+ or CD8+ T cells sorted from blood, taken in a trial of the OX40 agonist ivuxolimab. CDR3 protein: CASSPYSGGSYNEQFF. The CDR3 region has the DNA TGCGCCAGCAGCCCCTATAGCGGGGGGTCCTACAATGAGCAGTTCTTC.